The TCR beta chain described here comes from a study of PD-1 blockade in classical Hodgkin lymphoma. The table came from immunoSEQ multiplex PCR; TCRdb's copy has only in-frame clones and leaves some out. The sample carries approximately 21,000 clones, more than 75% recorded once. Study outcomes and limitations: The authors have not defined what causes the repertoire differences, possibly disease activity or prior therapy.

Trimming removed 0 bases from V and 2 bases from J, with 11 bases in between. Per the germline V gene, CDR1 is MNHEY and CDR2 is SVGAGI. CDR3 length equals 15 residues. Concerning this clone itself: Antigen specificity is unknown.

Time point of the sample: cycle 4 day 1 (C4D1), after 6 weeks of nivolumab. Each of the patients experienced relapse following autologous stem cell transplantation, and their brentuximab vedotin exposure differed. Isolation of CD8+ T cells from thawed PBMCs used magnetic negative selection. This TCR came from a human donor with classical Hodgkin lymphoma. The V call is TRBV6-5, the J call TRBJ2-7, with D possibly being TRBD1 (5 bases). This material consisted of CD8+ T cells from blood, taken before the fourth cycle of nivolumab. The CDR3 DNA reads as TGTGCCAGCAGTTACTCTGGGCAGGGAACCTACGAGCAGTACTTC. The encoded protein is CASSYSGQGTYEQYF.